The clone carrying this TCR beta chain came up once. Antigen: not known. The data were produced by immunoSEQ multiplex PCR, yet TCRdb's version contains in-frame clones alone and is incomplete. The sample has about 88,000 clones; just over 90% are singletons. Unstimulated Tregs (CD4+CD25+CD127-) and CD4+CD25- non-Tregs were sorted from PBMCs. The sample belongs to a study of Tregs in tolerant kidney transplant recipients. Between the trimmed V and J ends, which lost 0 bases and 4 bases, there was a span of 5 bases. This CDR3 has 13 residues. The germline V gene has CDR1 LNHNV and CDR2 YYDKDF (reference sequence). Study outcomes and limitations: No direct test of biological reproducibility was done here. The small number of patients limits these findings pending further validation. Tregs expanded with activated donor B cells seemed most donor-specific.

This receptor was identified in a human donor in good health. V and J are TRBV15 and TRBJ2-3, with D unclear. The sample consisted of CD8+ T cells from blood. In DNA form, the CDR3 reads TGTGCCACCAGCAGAGATCTGGCAGATACGCAGTATTTT. Translating it yields CATSRDLADTQYF.